This TCR beta chain originates from a study of T cell responses to AZD1222 COVID-19 vaccine. The CDR3 loop spans 13 amino acids. The germline V gene encodes CDR1 MNHEY and CDR2 SVGAGI. Between the trimmed V and J ends, which lost 4 bases and 2 bases, there was a span of 8 bases. Profiled with immunoSEQ multiplex PCR; TCRdb holds only in-frame clones, not every one. Among approximately 100,000 clones listed, over 75% were seen once. The chain combines TRBV6-5 with TRBJ1-2; D gene ambiguous. The sample in question was peripheral blood, obtained on day 0 of AZD1222 vaccination. The sequence derives from an adult in good health. The CDR3 spells CASSLAGNYGYTF. CDR3 in DNA: TGTGCCAGCAGTTTAGCGGGGAACTATGGCTACACCTTC.